This is a list of T cell receptor beta chains from one sample in a study of blood T cell repertoires in COVID-19. Repertoires were generated with immunoSEQ multiplex PCR, while TCRdb's copy carries only in-frame clones and drops some. This table holds about 210,000 clones, roughly 81% found once. The material sequenced was peripheral blood. Source of these receptors: a woman older than 75 with acute or convalescent COVID-19. The CDR3 runs from the conserved cysteine through the conserved F or W. A D gene is named only where the DNA matches it firmly.

NA | TRBJ1-4 | TRBV6-6 | TGTGCCAGCAGTTACGGACAAGCGAATGAAAAACTGTTTTTT | CASSYGQANEKLFF
TRBD1 | TRBJ1-1 | TRBV27 | TGTGCCAGCAGGCGAGGACAGGGGGCGTCAGCTTTCTTT | CASRRGQGASAFF
NA | TRBJ1-5 | TRBV3-1/TRBV3-2 | TGTGCCAGCAGCCAAGGGGCGAATCAGCCCCAGCATTTT | CASSQGANQPQHF
NA | TRBJ2-7 | TRBV6-5 | TGTGCCAGCAGCAACAGGGCACGAGAGCAGTACTTC | CASSNRAREQYF
NA | TRBJ2-1 | TRBV7-2 | TGTGCCAGCAGCTTAGTAGACTACAATGAGCAGTTCTTC | CASSLVDYNEQFF
NA | TRBJ1-1 | TRBV12-3/TRBV12-4 | TGTGCCAGCAGCAAAGTTGCGGGCACTGAAGCTTTCTTT | CASSKVAGTEAFF
NA | TRBJ1-3 | TRBV5-1 | TGCGCCAGCAGCTTGTCCGTCTCTGGAAACACCATATATTTT | CASSLSVSGNTIYF
TRBD1 | TRBJ1-1 | TRBV11-2 | TGTGCCAGCGGGATACAGGGGTTTACTGAAGCTTTCTTT | CASGIQGFTEAFF
NA | TRBJ2-7 | TRBV28 | TGTTCCAGCAGTCTCCCCAGATCATACGAGCAGTACTTC | CSSSLPRSYEQYF
TRBD2 | TRBJ2-1 | TRBV7-2 | TGTGCCAGCAGCTTGGCCACTAGCGGGAGGGGGGCGGAGCAGTTCTTC | CASSLATSGRGAEQFF